The 11 T cell receptor beta chains below come from one sample, sequenced in a study of CD8+ T cells in alopecia areata. Extracted from the samples, RNA was reverse transcribed into cDNA to serve as the sequencing template. Profiled with immunoSEQ multiplex PCR; TCRdb holds only in-frame clones, not every one. The table includes approximately 120,000 clones, about 50% detected once. Sequencing was performed on NKG2D-low CD8+ T cells sorted from blood. The receptor source for this set is a human donor with alopecia areata.

CDR3 amino acids: CAWWGSGTTDEQFF. The CDR3 DNA reads as TGTGCCTGGTGGGGTAGCGGGACCACCGATGAGCAGTTCTTC. The V and J genes are TRBV30 and TRBJ2-1; 8 nucleotides line up with TRBD2. Losses at the gene ends were 5 bases for V and 8 bases for J; bases not matched to a gene: 11. This CDR3 is 14 amino acids long. CDR1 and CDR2 from the germline V gene are GTSNPN and SVGIG (reference sequence).

This clone came up a few times. This chain joins TRBV7-9 and TRBJ2-7; tentative D call: TRBD1 (6 bases). V was pared by 6 bases and J by 3 bases, with 15 bases between. The CDR3 is 14 amino acids. CDR1 is SEHNR, CDR2 FQNEAQ, per germline (reference sequence). The CDR3 nucleotides are TGTGCCAGCAGACGAGGCGACAGGAGCTACGAGCAGTACTTC. Translated: CASRRGDRSYEQYF.

The rearrangement joins TRBV30 to TRBJ2-5; 7 bases agree with TRBD2. The CDR3 has 12 amino acids. Trimming at V came to 1 base and at J to 5 bases, leaving 1 base not matched to a gene. The germline V gene encodes CDR1 GTSNPN and CDR2 SVGIG (reference sequence). CDR3 protein: CAWSDGGETQYF. Here the CDR3 DNA reads TGTGCCTGGAGTGACGGGGGGGAGACCCAGTACTTC.

V is TRBV29-1 and J is TRBJ2-7; TRBD1 agrees at 8 bases. The germline gives CDR1 SQVTM, CDR2 ANQGSEA. Trimming took 7 bases from V and 6 from J; bases not matched to a gene: 8. The CDR3 has 12 residues. CDR3 DNA: TGCAGCGGGGGGCCAGGGGGCCCCGAGCAGTACTTC. It yields the protein CSGGPGGPEQYF.

This clone has more than one count but fewer than ten. J is TRBJ2-2 and V is TRBV29-1; D is undetermined. The CDR3 has 13 amino acids. Trimming removed 2 bases at V and 6 bases at J, with 10 bases between. Germline V gene sequence: CDR1 SQVTM, CDR2 ANQGSEA. The CDR3 DNA reads as TGCAGCGTTGAATCCCTGATGTCCGGGGAGCTGTTTTTT. Its protein product is CSVESLMSGELFF.

Only a few counts were recorded for this clone. The chain has TRBV29-1 and TRBJ1-1; 8 bases align to TRBD1. The length of the CDR3 is 14 residues. CDR1 is SQVTM and CDR2 is ANQGSEA in the germline V gene. V shed 3 bases, J shed 11 bases, and the junction held 14 bases outside the gene matches. CDR3 region: CSVDTKGQGVRAFF. The CDR3 DNA reads as TGCAGCGTTGATACCAAAGGACAGGGCGTGCGGGCTTTCTTT.

Only a few counts were recorded for this clone. The V call is TRBV29-1, the J call TRBJ2-7; TRBD1 or TRBD2 may be the D gene (5 bases each). This CDR3 contains 13 residues. Trimming took 6 bases from V and 5 from J, leaving 17 bases between them. The germline V gene has CDR1 SQVTM and CDR2 ANQGSEA. CDR3 loop: CSVGTPSAHEQYF. DNA for the CDR3: TGCAGCGTCGGGACCCCGAGCGCCCACGAGCAGTACTTC.

The rearrangement joins TRBV29-1 to TRBJ1-1, with D unclear. V was clipped by 3 bases and J by 11 bases, with 10 bases between them. CDR3 length: 10 residues. The germline CDR1 and CDR2 sequences are SQVTM and ANQGSEA. The CDR3 DNA follows: TGCAGCGTTGAGGCCCTTGCGGCTTTCTTT. Translating gives CSVEALAAFF.

This clone was recorded a few times. The CDR3: CASSPGGGYEQYF. Here the CDR3 DNA reads TGTGCCAGCTCACCCGGGGGGGGCTACGAGCAGTACTTC. This chain joins TRBV18 and TRBJ2-7; 8 nucleotides match TRBD2. Unmatched junction bases numbered 1, after V lost 3 bases and J lost 3 bases. Germline V gives CDR1 KGHSH, CDR2 LQKENI. There are 13 residues in the CDR3.

The chain has TRBV30 and TRBJ2-1; 7 positions agree with TRBD2. After removal of 4 bases from V and 7 bases from J, the junction contained 4 bases not matched to a gene. Germline loops: CDR1 GTSNPN, CDR2 SVGIG (reference sequence). This CDR3 is built from 12 residues. The CDR3 sequence is CAWKGLRNEQFF. In DNA, the CDR3 is TGTGCCTGGAAGGGACTAAGGAATGAGCAGTTCTTC.

The genes are TRBV30 and TRBJ2-2; 7 bases are a match to TRBD1. This CDR3 has 14 amino acids. After removal of 4 bases from V and 1 base from J, the junction contained 3 bases not matched to a gene. From germline, CDR1 is GTSNPN and CDR2 SVGIG (reference sequence). The chain's CDR3 is CAWNRGLNTGELFF. DNA of the CDR3: TGTGCCTGGAACAGGGGTCTGAACACCGGGGAGCTGTTTTTT.